A selection of T cell receptor beta chains follows, all from one sample in a study of T cell changes during pregnancy in multiple sclerosis. The data were produced by immunoSEQ multiplex PCR, yet TCRdb's version contains in-frame clones alone and is incomplete. The table includes tens of thousands of clones, 85% to 95% detected once. This specimen was CD8+ T cells from peripheral blood mononuclear cells, taken in the third trimester of pregnancy. All receptors come from a female donor with multiple sclerosis, enrolled in a pregnancy study. Both conserved end residues are part of each CDR3. Fields, in order: CDR3 DNA, CDR3 protein, J gene, V gene, D gene, clone size. A D gene is named only where the DNA matches it firmly. Not every row has a clone size; where given, it reads once, few, many or a size class.

DNA: TGTGCCAGCAGCCCAACAGAAGTAGCGGGAGCGGGAGAGACCCAGTACTTC; CDR3: CASSPTEVAGAGETQYF; J: TRBJ2-5; V: TRBV9; D: TRBD2; size: once
DNA: TGTGCCAGCAGTCTAGGCGGACAATCCTACAATGAGCAGTTCTTC; CDR3: CASSLGGQSYNEQFF; J: TRBJ2-1; V: TRBV28; D: .; size: .
DNA: TGTGCCTGGAGTGTACTGGGGGCCGGCGCTGAAGCTTTCTTT; CDR3: CAWSVLGAGAEAFF; J: TRBJ1-1; V: TRBV30; D: .; size: .
DNA: TGTGCCAGCAGCCTATCTCGGGGCTCCTACAATGAGCAGTTCTTC; CDR3: CASSLSRGSYNEQFF; J: TRBJ2-1; V: TRBV11-2; D: .; size: .
DNA: TGTGCCATCACCGAACCGGACAGGGGAAAGCTTGGCTACACCTTC; CDR3: CAITEPDRGKLGYTF; J: TRBJ1-2; V: TRBV10-3; D: TRBD1; size: .
DNA: TGTGCCAGCAGTTTATCGGCCGTCTCTGGAAACACCATATATTTT; CDR3: CASSLSAVSGNTIYF; J: TRBJ1-3; V: TRBV27; D: .; size: .
DNA: TGTGCCAGCAGTTCCGGGGGACTAGCTTGGGCCCACGAGCAGTACTTC; CDR3: CASSSGGLAWAHEQYF; J: TRBJ2-7; V: TRBV6-5; D: TRBD2; size: .
DNA: TGTGCCATCAGTGACCCCTTCCGAACTAGCGGGTCTAATGAGCAGTTCTTC; CDR3: CAISDPFRTSGSNEQFF; J: TRBJ2-1; V: TRBV10-3; D: TRBD2; size: .
DNA: TGTGCCAGCAGTTTTAGAGAGAGCACCGGGGAGCTGTTTTTT; CDR3: CASSFRESTGELFF; J: TRBJ2-2; V: TRBV28; D: .; size: .
DNA: TGTGCCAGCAGTTTATCACCGCAGGGGAGCGGAGAGACCCAGTACTTC; CDR3: CASSLSPQGSGETQYF; J: TRBJ2-5; V: TRBV27; D: .; size: .
DNA: TGTGCCAGCAGCTCCCATGGACTAGCCCCAGATACGCAGTATTTT; CDR3: CASSSHGLAPDTQYF; J: TRBJ2-3; V: TRBV9; D: TRBD2; size: .
DNA: TGTGCCAGCAGCGGAAACCGGGACAGATACAATGAGCAGTTCTTC; CDR3: CASSGNRDRYNEQFF; J: TRBJ2-1; V: TRBV9; D: TRBD1; size: .
DNA: TGTGCCAGCAGCCCGGGGGGGTTTTTGGCCAACGTCCTGACTTTC; CDR3: CASSPGGFLANVLTF; J: TRBJ2-6; V: TRBV5-4; D: TRBD2; size: .
DNA: TGTGCCAGCAGTGAAGTCGGGACAGCCGGAAACACCATATATTTT; CDR3: CASSEVGTAGNTIYF; J: TRBJ1-3; V: TRBV6-1; D: TRBD1; size: .
DNA: TGTGCCAGTAGTATAAGGGACAGCGGGTTGTATGAAAAACTGTTTTTT; CDR3: CASSIRDSGLYEKLFF; J: TRBJ1-4; V: TRBV19; D: TRBD1; size: once
DNA: TGTGCCAGCTCACCCCTGACCGACGCGGCGGCTTTCTTT; CDR3: CASSPLTDAAAFF; J: TRBJ1-1; V: TRBV18; D: .; size: .
DNA: TGCGCCAGCAGCCAAGATTGGAGGGGCGGCGGAAACATTCAGTACTTC; CDR3: CASSQDWRGGGNIQYF; J: TRBJ2-4; V: TRBV4-3; D: .; size: once
DNA: TGCAGCGTTGAGGCCCGGGGTGGCTACACCTTC; CDR3: CSVEARGGYTF; J: TRBJ1-2; V: TRBV29-1; D: .; size: .
DNA: TGTGCCAGCAGGCCCTCGGCTGGAAACACCATATATTTT; CDR3: CASRPSAGNTIYF; J: TRBJ1-3; V: TRBV5-4; D: .; size: once
DNA: TGTGCCAGCAGTTTAGCCACAGGGTCCTACGAGCAGTACTTC; CDR3: CASSLATGSYEQYF; J: TRBJ2-7; V: TRBV27; D: .; size: .
DNA: TGTGCCAGCAGTCCGGGACTAGCGGCCTCCTACAATGAGCAGTTCTTC; CDR3: CASSPGLAASYNEQFF; J: TRBJ2-1; V: TRBV6-6; D: TRBD2; size: .
DNA: TGTGCCACCAGTGGTGCCCGGGAGGAGGATAATGAAAAACTGTTTTTT; CDR3: CATSGAREEDNEKLFF; J: TRBJ1-4; V: TRBV28; D: .; size: .
DNA: TGCGCCAGCAGCGCGATGGATGAGCAGTTCTTC; CDR3: CASSAMDEQFF; J: TRBJ2-1; V: TRBV4-1; D: .; size: .
DNA: TGTGCCAGCAGCCCCCCCACAGGGGCAAGGAACACTGAAGCTTTCTTT; CDR3: CASSPPTGARNTEAFF; J: TRBJ1-1; V: TRBV7-9; D: TRBD1; size: .